The T cell receptor (beta chain) under discussion was sequenced for a study of T cell responses to AZD1222 COVID-19 vaccine. Points from the study as a whole: Donors were mostly white British, more females; clonal diversity possibly underestimated.

Points on this clone: The antigen is undetermined.

Germline-derived CDR1 and CDR2 are PRHDT and FYEKMQ (reference sequence). The CDR3 is made up of 16 amino acids. Trimming took 7 bases from V and 6 from J; bases not matched to a gene: 14. Some clones are missing from TCRdb's copy, which holds only in-frame ones; the method was immunoSEQ multiplex PCR. Of about 140,000 clones in the sample, approximately 93% are singletons; the top ten hold approximately 0.96%. This sequence was found in an adult in good health. The sample was peripheral blood, taken on day 0 of MenACWY control vaccination. The rearrangement joins TRBV13 to TRBJ1-4, with 7 bases aligning to TRBD1. The CDR3 loop is CASTPWGGQGDEKLFF. In DNA form, the CDR3 reads TGTGCCAGCACCCCATGGGGGGGGCAGGGGGATGAAAAACTGTTTTTT.